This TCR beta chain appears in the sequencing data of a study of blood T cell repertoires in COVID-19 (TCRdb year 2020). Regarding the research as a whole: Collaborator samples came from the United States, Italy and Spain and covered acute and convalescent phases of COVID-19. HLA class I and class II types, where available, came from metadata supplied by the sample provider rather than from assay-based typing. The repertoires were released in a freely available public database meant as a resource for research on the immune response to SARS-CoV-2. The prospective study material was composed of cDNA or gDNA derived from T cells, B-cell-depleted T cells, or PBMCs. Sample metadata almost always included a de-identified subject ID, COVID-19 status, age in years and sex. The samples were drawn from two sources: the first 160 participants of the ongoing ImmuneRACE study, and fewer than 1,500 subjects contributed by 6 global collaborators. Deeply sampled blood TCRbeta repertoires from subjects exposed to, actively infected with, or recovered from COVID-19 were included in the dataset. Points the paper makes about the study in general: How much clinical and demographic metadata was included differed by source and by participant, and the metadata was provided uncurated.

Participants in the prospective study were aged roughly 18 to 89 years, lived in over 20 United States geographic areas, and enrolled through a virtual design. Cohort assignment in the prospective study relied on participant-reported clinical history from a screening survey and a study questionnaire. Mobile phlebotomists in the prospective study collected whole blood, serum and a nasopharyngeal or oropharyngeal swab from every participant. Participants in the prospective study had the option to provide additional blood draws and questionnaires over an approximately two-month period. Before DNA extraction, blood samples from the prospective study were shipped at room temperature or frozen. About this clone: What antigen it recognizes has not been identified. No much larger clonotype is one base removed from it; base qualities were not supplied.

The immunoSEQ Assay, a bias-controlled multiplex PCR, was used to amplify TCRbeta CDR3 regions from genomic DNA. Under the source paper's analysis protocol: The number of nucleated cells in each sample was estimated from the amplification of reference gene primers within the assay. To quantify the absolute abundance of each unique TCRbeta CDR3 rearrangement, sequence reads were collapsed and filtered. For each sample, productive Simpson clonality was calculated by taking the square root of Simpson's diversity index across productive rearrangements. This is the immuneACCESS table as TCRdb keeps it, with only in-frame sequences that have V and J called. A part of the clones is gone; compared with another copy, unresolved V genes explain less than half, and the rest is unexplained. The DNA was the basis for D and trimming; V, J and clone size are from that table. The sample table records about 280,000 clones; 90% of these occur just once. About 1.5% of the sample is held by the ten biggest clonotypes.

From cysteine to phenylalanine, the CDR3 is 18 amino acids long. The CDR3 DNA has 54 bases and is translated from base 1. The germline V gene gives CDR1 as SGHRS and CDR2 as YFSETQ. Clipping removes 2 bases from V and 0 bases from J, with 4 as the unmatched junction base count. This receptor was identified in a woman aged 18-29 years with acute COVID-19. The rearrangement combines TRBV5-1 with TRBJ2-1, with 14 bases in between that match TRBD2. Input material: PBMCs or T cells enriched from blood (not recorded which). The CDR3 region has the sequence CASSFPGTSGSSYNEQFF. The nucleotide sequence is TGCGCCAGCAGCTTCCCCGGGACTAGCGGGAGCTCCTACAATGAGCAGTTCTTC.